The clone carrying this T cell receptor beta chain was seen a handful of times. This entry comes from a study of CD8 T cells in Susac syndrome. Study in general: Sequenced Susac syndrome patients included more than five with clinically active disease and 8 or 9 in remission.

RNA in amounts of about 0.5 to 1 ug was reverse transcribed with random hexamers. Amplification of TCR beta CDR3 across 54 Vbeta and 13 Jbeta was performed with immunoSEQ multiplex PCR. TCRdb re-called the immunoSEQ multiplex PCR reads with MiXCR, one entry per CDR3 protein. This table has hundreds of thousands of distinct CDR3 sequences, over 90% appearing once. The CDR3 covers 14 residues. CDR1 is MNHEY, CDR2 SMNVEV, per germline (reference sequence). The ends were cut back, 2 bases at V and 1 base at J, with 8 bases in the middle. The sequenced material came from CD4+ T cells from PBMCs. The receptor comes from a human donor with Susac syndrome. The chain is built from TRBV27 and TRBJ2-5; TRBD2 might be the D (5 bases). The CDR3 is CASSLGRSQETQYF. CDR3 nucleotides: TGTGCCAGCAGTTTAGGGAGATCCCAAGAGACCCAGTACTTC.